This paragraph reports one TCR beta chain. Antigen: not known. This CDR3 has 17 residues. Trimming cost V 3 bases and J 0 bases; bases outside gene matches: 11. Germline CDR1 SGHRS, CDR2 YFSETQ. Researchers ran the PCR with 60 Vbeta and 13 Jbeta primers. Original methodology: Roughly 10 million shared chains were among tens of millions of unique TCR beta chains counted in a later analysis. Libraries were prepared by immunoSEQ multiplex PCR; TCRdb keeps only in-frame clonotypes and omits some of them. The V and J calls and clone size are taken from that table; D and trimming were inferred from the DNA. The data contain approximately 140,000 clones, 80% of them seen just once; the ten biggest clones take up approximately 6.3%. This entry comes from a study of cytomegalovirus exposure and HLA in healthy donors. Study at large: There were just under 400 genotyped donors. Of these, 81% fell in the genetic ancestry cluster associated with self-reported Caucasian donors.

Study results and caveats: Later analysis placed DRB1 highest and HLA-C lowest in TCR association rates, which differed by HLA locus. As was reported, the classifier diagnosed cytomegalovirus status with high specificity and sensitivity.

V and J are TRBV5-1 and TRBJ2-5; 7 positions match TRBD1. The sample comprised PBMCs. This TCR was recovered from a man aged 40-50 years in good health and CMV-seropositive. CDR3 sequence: CASSSGTASAYQETQYF. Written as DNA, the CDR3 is TGCGCCAGCAGCTCGGGGACAGCATCTGCCTACCAAGAGACCCAGTACTTC.